The 20 T cell receptor beta chains listed next were all sequenced from one sample in a study of OX40 agonist ivuxolimab in advanced cancers. Generated by immunoSEQ multiplex PCR, the TCRdb table keeps only in-frame clones and is missing some. The table includes around 64,000 clones, roughly 85% detected once. The specimen comprised CD4+ or CD8+ T cells sorted from blood, sampled in a trial of the OX40 agonist ivuxolimab. Every receptor here comes from an adult with an advanced solid tumor such as melanoma, head and neck, liver or kidney cancer.

This chain joins TRBV15 and TRBJ1-1, with D possibly matching TRBD1 (6 bases). With 0 bases removed from V and 6 bases from J, the gap between germline ends came to 17 bases. The length of the CDR3 is 16 residues. Germline V gives CDR1 LNHNV, CDR2 YYDKDF (reference sequence). CDR3 residues: CATSRDQGPWSSEAFF. In DNA, the CDR3 is TGTGCCACCAGCAGAGATCAGGGGCCCTGGAGCTCTGAAGCTTTCTTT.

This chain's CDR3 is CSARKLEAQYF. The CDR3 DNA reads as TGCAGTGCTAGAAAACTAGAGGCGCAGTATTTT. The chain carries TRBV20-1 and TRBJ2-3; tentative D call: TRBD2 (5 bases). This CDR3 spans 11 amino acids. From germline, CDR1 is DFQATT and CDR2 SNEGSKA (reference sequence). The germline V and J ends were trimmed by 2 bases and 10 bases, with 10 bases remaining between them.

The chain links TRBV5-4 to TRBJ1-1; D possibly corresponds to TRBD1 (6 bases). The CDR3 consists of 16 residues. Germline lookup yields CDR1 SGHNT and CDR2 YYREEE (reference sequence). The V end lost 3 bases, the J end lost 1 base, and 16 bases lay between the germline ends. Written as DNA, the CDR3 is TGTGCCAGCAGCTCCTGGGGGTGGGGGGCGAACACTGAAGCTTTCTTT. This codes for CASSSWGWGANTEAFF.

The chain joins TRBV9 to TRBJ1-1; TRBD1 aligns across 10 bases. V lost 0 bases, J lost 0 bases, and 5 bases stayed unmatched. Looked up from germline, CDR1 is SGDLS and CDR2 is YYNGEE. The CDR3 runs to 17 residues. This CDR3 reads CASSVAGDRGMNTEAFF. DNA of the CDR3: TGTGCCAGCAGCGTAGCCGGGGACAGGGGAATGAACACTGAAGCTTTCTTT.

This clone was seen a single time. One junction end does not reproduce the germline sequence, and a read error may be involved. J is TRBJ2-7 and V is TRBV28; no definite D call. Germline-derived CDR1 and CDR2 are MDHEN and SYDVKM. This CDR3 is 11 amino acids long. This chain's CDR3 is CASSFIGRSEF. CDR3 sequence (DNA): TGTGCCAGCAGTTTTATAGGACGGAGTGAATTC. The full variable domain, rest sourced from reference TRBV28 and TRBJ2-7, is DVKVTQSSRYLVKRTGEKVFLECVQDMDHENMFWYRQDPGLGLRLIYFSYDVKMKEKGDIPEGYSVSREKKERFSLILESASTNQTSMYLCASSFIGRSEFGPGTRLTVT.

The rearrangement links TRBV5-1 to TRBJ2-7, with 10 bases lining up with TRBD2. CDR1 and CDR2 (germline): SGHRS, YFSETQ. The CDR3 is 15 amino acids. V trimming: 4 bases; J trimming: 2 bases; junction bases outside the gene matches: 6. The DNA of the CDR3 is TGCGCCAGCAGCACTCGGACTAGCGGCCCCTACGAGCAGTACTTC. Translated: CASSTRTSGPYEQYF.

The chain has TRBV7-2 and TRBJ1-2; D remains unclear. The germline V and J ends were trimmed by 6 bases and 6 bases, with 11 bases remaining between them. This CDR3 has 12 residues. The germline gives CDR1 SGHTA, CDR2 FQGNSA. CDR3 sequence (DNA): TGTGCCAGCAGACGGGGAGAACATGGCTACACCTTC. It encodes CASRRGEHGYTF.

The gene calls are TRBV7-8 and TRBJ1-3; TRBD1 aligns across 7 bases. Unmatched junction bases numbered 4, after V lost 3 bases and J lost 2 bases. Per germline, CDR1 SGHVS and CDR2 FQNEAQ. The CDR3 is 15 amino acids. CDR3 nucleotide sequence: TGTGCCAGCAGCTTGACAGGGAGGACTGGAAACACCATATATTTT. Protein: CASSLTGRTGNTIYF.

The chain has TRBV5-8 and TRBJ2-2; D ambiguous. Germline assignment: CDR1 SGHTS and CDR2 YDEGEE. The CDR3 consists of 16 residues. The ends were cut back, 4 bases at V and 0 bases at J, with 13 bases in the middle. The CDR3 region has the DNA TGTGCCAGCAGCGCACCCGACTTCGCGAACACCGGGGAGCTGTTTTTT. Translated, it gives CASSAPDFANTGELFF.

The chain employs TRBV5-8 and TRBJ2-3, with D perhaps matching TRBD2 (6 bases). Per germline, CDR1 SGHTS and CDR2 YDEGEE. This CDR3 has 19 amino acids. Trimming removed 0 bases from V and 1 base from J, with 21 bases in between. The CDR3 sequence: CASSLGAGWTLVGTDTQYF. The CDR3 DNA sequence: TGTGCCAGCAGCTTGGGTGCGGGATGGACCTTGGTCGGCACAGATACGCAGTATTTT.

This chain's CDR3 is CATKYQGGQDTQYF. The CDR3 DNA follows: TGTGCCACCAAATACCAGGGGGGTCAAGATACGCAGTATTTT. V is TRBV19 and J is TRBJ2-3, with a tentative D call TRBD1 (7 bases). The V gene lost 10 bases and the J gene lost 5 bases, with 19 bases spanning the gap. Per the germline V gene, CDR1 is LNHDA and CDR2 is SQIVND (reference sequence). This CDR3 region has 14 residues.

The chain couples TRBV2 to TRBJ2-1; 16 nucleotides agree with TRBD2. V lost 3 bases and J lost 6; bases outside the gene matches: 14. The CDR3 covers 20 residues. The germline V gene encodes CDR1 SNHLY and CDR2 FYNNEI. For the CDR3, the DNA is TGTGCCAGCAGTGAGTGGGGACTAGCGGGGGGGCCGAATCCCCTCAATGAGCAGTTCTTC. As protein: CASSEWGLAGGPNPLNEQFF.

The rearrangement uses TRBV9 and TRBJ1-2; a possible D gene is TRBD1 (6 bases). The V gene's germline CDR1 is SGDLS and CDR2 YYNGEE. There are 15 residues in the CDR3. Deletions cut 2 bases from V and 5 bases from J, with 16 bases between. DNA of the CDR3: TGTGCCAGCAGCGTTTTGGCAGGGGACGGATATGGCTACACCTTC. This sequence encodes CASSVLAGDGYGYTF. The variable domain in full, with the rest retrieved from reference TRBV9 and TRBJ1-2, is DSGVTQTPKHLITATGQRVTLRCSPRSGDLSVYWYQQSLDQGLQFLIQYYNGEERAKGNILERFSAQQFPDLHSELNLSSLELGDSALYFCASSVLAGDGYGYTFGSGTRLTVV.

The CDR3 DNA follows: TGTGCCAGCAGCATCGACGCTTCCTACAATGAGCAGTTCTTC. This gives the protein CASSIDASYNEQFF. The chain couples TRBV6-1 to TRBJ2-1; D call uncertain. The germline CDR1 and CDR2 sequences are MNHNS and SASEGT. V was shortened by 6 bases and J by 1 base, with 10 bases between the two germline ends. The CDR3 totals 14 residues.

The chain combines TRBV30 with TRBJ1-2; possibly TRBD1 for D (5 bases). The CDR3 length is 16 residues. Trimming pared 0 bases from V and 0 bases from J, leaving 14 bases between. Germline V CDR1 and CDR2: GTSNPN, SVGIG (reference sequence). CDR3 DNA: TGTGCCTGGAGTGTCGGCAGGGCGGGAGCTAACTATGGCTACACCTTC. As protein: CAWSVGRAGANYGYTF.

The chain links TRBV5-1 to TRBJ2-1; D may be TRBD2 (6 bases). The V and J ends lost 1 base and 5 bases respectively, with 13 bases between them. The CDR3 spans 15 residues. Germline CDR1 and CDR2: SGHRS and YFSETQ. CDR3 residues: CASSLLRTTDNEQFF. The CDR3 coding sequence is TGCGCCAGCAGCTTGCTGAGGACTACCGACAATGAGCAGTTCTTC.

The chain carries TRBV7-2 and TRBJ1-3; TRBD1 matches 10 bases. V shed 4 bases and J 3 bases; nucleotides not matched to a gene: 6. Germline CDR1 is SGHTA and CDR2 is FQGNSA. The CDR3 has 16 residues. The CDR3, as DNA: TGTGCCAGCAGCTCCCGGACAGGGGGGTTTGGAAACACCATATATTTT. It is translated as CASSSRTGGFGNTIYF.

CDR3: CASSGKVPSNTGELFF. The CDR3 DNA reads as TGTGCCAGCAGCGGAAAGGTCCCATCGAACACCGGGGAGCTGTTTTTT. The rearrangement joins TRBV7-2 to TRBJ2-2, with D hard to call. The CDR3 has 16 residues. V was trimmed by 5 bases and J by 0 bases, leaving 13 bases between them. CDR1 is SGHTA and CDR2 is FQGNSA in the germline V gene.

The rearrangement joins TRBV28 to TRBJ1-4, with TRBD1 identical over 10 bases. CDR1 and CDR2 from the germline V gene are MDHEN and SYDVKM. The CDR3 sequence is 14 residues long. With V trimmed by 6 bases and J by 9 bases, 7 bases remained unmatched. Here the CDR3 DNA reads TGTGCCAGCAGACCGACAGGGGGCGTGAAAAAACTGTTTTTT. Translated: CASRPTGGVKKLFF.

The rearrangement links TRBV5-1 to TRBJ1-2; D is possibly TRBD1 (5 bases). Germline V gene lookup returns CDR1 SGHRS and CDR2 YFSETQ. V was cut by 0 bases and J by 8 bases, with 14 bases left in between. This CDR3 spans 14 amino acids. The CDR3 coding sequence is TGCGCCAGCAGCTTGGGGACCAGGGCGGTCGGCTACACCTTC. Translating it yields CASSLGTRAVGYTF.